The 6 T cell receptor beta chains below come from one sample, sequenced in a study of cytomegalovirus exposure and HLA in healthy donors. Vbeta (60) and Jbeta (13) primers were used in the PCR. The table came from immunoSEQ multiplex PCR; TCRdb's copy has only in-frame clones and leaves some out. The sample records approximately 130,000 clones, approximately 9% being singletons. Sample: PBMCs. The receptors come from a woman in her thirties or forties in good health and CMV-seropositive.

This clone has just a few counts. The V and J genes are TRBV29-1 and TRBJ1-5; TRBD1 is a possible D gene (5 bases). Germline values: CDR1 SQVTM, CDR2 ANQGSEA. V gave up 6 bases and J gave up 2 bases, with 11 bases separating them. This CDR3 spans 13 amino acids. For the CDR3, the DNA is TGCAGCGTCCAGGGAGGAGGCAATCAGCCCCAGCATTTT. This encodes CSVQGGGNQPQHF.

V gene TRBV10-1 combines with J gene TRBJ1-6; a possible D gene is TRBD1 (6 bases). This CDR3 contains 16 residues. Trimming took 4 bases from V and 9 from J, leaving 19 bases between them. Germline CDR1 and CDR2: WNHNN and SYGVQD (reference sequence). The CDR3 DNA follows: TGCGCCAGCAGTGGAGTATGGGAACAGGGTAGTTCACCCCTCCACTTT. As protein: CASSGVWEQGSSPLHF.

This clone has a handful of counts. V usage is TRBV2 and J usage is TRBJ1-5; the D gene is possibly TRBD1 (6 bases). Trimming removed 6 bases from V and 1 base from J, with 22 bases in between. CDR1 is SNHLY, CDR2 FYNNEI, per germline. This CDR3 has 18 residues. In DNA form, the CDR3 reads TGTGCCAGCAGAGGTCGGGACATCTCGGTAAGCAGCAATCAGCCCCAGCATTTT. Encoded protein: CASRGRDISVSSNQPQHF. The full variable domain, rest sourced from reference TRBV2 and TRBJ1-5, is EPEVTQTPSHQVTQMGQEVILRCVPISNHLYFYWYRQILGQKVEFLVSFYNNEISEKSEIFDDQFSVERPDGSNFTLKIRSTKLEDSAMYFCASRGRDISVSSNQPQHFGDGTRLSIL.

There are a few counts of this clone. The V and J genes are TRBV2 and TRBJ2-6, with 12 bases matching TRBD2. Germline V gives CDR1 SNHLY, CDR2 FYNNEI. V shed 10 bases and J 0 bases; nucleotides not matched to a gene: 7. This CDR3 is 17 amino acids long. CDR3 region: CAIVTSGGSSGANVLTF. In DNA, the CDR3 is TGTGCCATCGTGACTAGCGGGGGTAGCTCTGGGGCCAACGTCCTGACTTTC.

V usage is TRBV5-1 and J usage is TRBJ2-2; 7 positions match TRBD2. J was trimmed by 2 bases and V by 4 bases; bases with no gene match: 2. Germline V CDR1 and CDR2: SGHRS, YFSETQ. CDR3 length equals 14 residues. CDR3 amino acids: CASSPSGNTGELFF. The CDR3 DNA is TGCGCCAGCAGCCCTAGCGGTAACACCGGGGAGCTGTTTTTT. Complete variable domain (other parts from reference TRBV5-1 and TRBJ2-2): KAGVTQTPRYLIKTRGQQVTLSCSPISGHRSVSWYQQTPGQGLQFLFEYFSETQRNKGNFPGRFSGRQFSNSRSEMNVSTLELGDSALYLCASSPSGNTGELFFGEGSRLTVL.

Remarks on this clone: Mismatch with germline at one junction end may stem from a read error. The rearrangement joins TRBV18 to TRBJ2-6; possible D gene TRBD1, 6 bases. This CDR3 has 17 amino acids. Germline loops: CDR1 KGHSH, CDR2 LQKENI. The CDR3 DNA reads as TGTGCCAGCTCACCACGGGACACGTACTCTAGGGCCAACGTCCTGACTTTC. This sequence encodes CASSPRDTYSRANVLTF.